Listed below are T cell receptor beta chains from one sample, sequenced in a study of shared T cell receptors in the human thymus. Profiling relied on immunoSEQ multiplex PCR, and the TCRdb table lists in-frame clones only, not all of them. Among more than 300,000 clones, approximately 95% were seen once, and the ten largest hold approximately 0.02%. Sequencing was carried out using thymocytes. The receptors come from a human donor. Each CDR3 is given with its conserved first and last residue. The D gene is left open where the match is weak. Clone size is given for some rows only: seen once, a few or many times, or a class if the clone is expanded.

>TRBV28|TRBD1|18|.|TRBJ1-4
CASSLWAGGLGTNEKLFF
TGTGCCAGCAGTTTATGGGCAGGGGGCTTAGGAACTAATGAAAAACTGTTTTTT
>TRBV25-1|.|16|.|TRBJ2-3
CASSEYTGGWTDTQYF
TGTGCCAGCAGTGAATATACGGGGGGCTGGACAGATACGCAGTATTTT
>TRBV7-2|TRBD1|16|.|TRBJ2-1
CASSSIRDRDYNEQFF
TGTGCCAGCAGCTCTATCCGGGACAGGGACTACAATGAGCAGTTCTTC
>TRBV19|.|17|.|TRBJ2-7
CASSGGRTRTGPYEQYF
TGTGCCAGTAGTGGGGGGCGGACAAGGACCGGCCCCTACGAGCAGTACTTC
>TRBV28|TRBD2|15|.|TRBJ2-3
CASSLIAGQGDTQYF
TGTGCCAGCAGTTTAATAGCGGGGCAGGGAGATACGCAGTATTTT
>TRBV28|.|15|.|TRBJ2-7
CASSLRAGDSYEQYF
TGTGCCAGCAGTTTACGGGCCGGGGACTCCTACGAGCAGTACTTC
>TRBV28|.|17|.|TRBJ2-1
CASTPPDRAGRYNEQFF
TGTGCCAGCACCCCCCCGGACCGTGCAGGGAGATACAATGAGCAGTTCTTC
>TRBV28|.|13|.|TRBJ1-5
CASRSRGGEPQHF
TGTGCCAGCAGGTCGAGGGGGGGGGAGCCCCAGCATTTT
>TRBV29-1|TRBD1|13|.|TRBJ2-3
CSVGQGDVDTQYF
TGCAGCGTAGGACAGGGGGATGTAGATACGCAGTATTTT
>TRBV28|TRBD1|15|.|TRBJ1-2
CATIARTGSNYGYTF
TGTGCCACTATCGCCCGGACAGGTTCTAACTATGGCTACACCTTC
>TRBV10-3|TRBD2|15|.|TRBJ2-3
CAIAVTSRSTDTQYF
TGTGCCATCGCCGTGACTAGCAGGAGCACAGATACGCAGTATTTT
>TRBV7-9|.|15|.|TRBJ1-4
CASSPKVGPGEKLFF
TGTGCCAGCAGCCCGAAGGTTGGGCCTGGGGAAAAACTGTTTTTT
>TRBV29-1|.|14|.|TRBJ2-3
CSVGAPPGTDTQYF
TGCAGCGTGGGCGCGCCGCCCGGCACAGATACGCAGTATTTT
>TRBV19|.|15|once|TRBJ2-5
CASTQRGRGQETQYF
TGTGCCAGTACCCAAAGGGGCCGGGGGCAAGAGACCCAGTACTTC
>TRBV28|TRBD1|16|few|TRBJ2-7
CASSRQGARSSYEQYF
TGTGCCAGCAGCCGACAGGGGGCGAGGAGCTCCTACGAGCAGTACTTC
>TRBV7-9|TRBD1|15|.|TRBJ2-7
CASSLVSAGGMEQYF
TGTGCCAGCAGCTTAGTTTCGGCAGGGGGTATGGAGCAGTACTTC
>TRBV27|.|13|once|TRBJ2-7
CASTRGGGYEQYF
TGTGCCAGCACAAGAGGGGGGGGCTACGAGCAGTACTTC
>TRBV11-3|TRBD2|16|.|TRBJ2-7
CASSLEGGLAGGEQYF
TGTGCCAGCAGCTTGGAGGGGGGACTAGCGGGAGGGGAGCAGTACTTC
>TRBV5-6|TRBD1|14|.|TRBJ1-3
CASSDRVSGNTIYF
TGTGCCAGCAGCGACAGGGTCTCTGGAAACACCATATATTTT
>TRBV11-3|TRBD2|15|.|TRBJ2-1
CASSFQRGSYNEQFF
TGTGCCAGCAGCTTCCAGCGGGGATCCTACAATGAGCAGTTCTTC
>TRBV27|.|16|.|TRBJ2-7
CASRRGTALQRYEQYF
TGTGCCAGCAGAAGAGGGACGGCGTTACAGCGATACGAGCAGTACTTC
>TRBV15|.|15|.|TRBJ2-5
CATSRGQIAQETQYF
TGTGCCACCAGCAGAGGGCAGATCGCCCAAGAGACCCAGTACTTC
>TRBV11-2|.|14|once|TRBJ2-7
CASTLQSRAQEQYF
TGTGCCAGCACCTTACAATCACGGGCCCAGGAGCAGTACTTC
>TRBV19|.|12|.|TRBJ2-7
CASSIDPYEQYF
TGTGCCAGTAGTATAGACCCCTACGAGCAGTACTTC
>TRBV7-2|TRBD2|19|once|TRBJ2-5
CASSTTRTSGRFRKETQYF
TGTGCCAGCAGCACGACCCGGACTAGCGGGAGATTCCGAAAAGAGACCCAGTACTTC
>TRBV11-2|TRBD1|15|.|TRBJ2-1
CASSSPEGARNEQFF
TGTGCCAGCAGCTCCCCCGAGGGGGCCCGCAATGAGCAGTTCTTC
>TRBV5-1|TRBD1|16|.|TRBJ2-7
CASSWTDREFPYEQYF
TGCGCCAGCAGCTGGACGGACAGGGAATTCCCTTACGAGCAGTACTTC
>TRBV5-5|.|16|.|TRBJ1-3
CASSLGLGLSGNTIYF
TGTGCCAGCAGCTTGGGGTTGGGGCTATCTGGAAACACCATATATTTT
>TRBV6-5|.|13|.|TRBJ1-1
CASSYARATEAFF
TGTGCCAGCAGTTACGCCAGGGCTACTGAAGCTTTCTTT
>TRBV7-4|TRBD1|15|.|TRBJ2-7
CASSLSGTASYEQYF
TGTGCCAGCAGCTTATCCGGGACAGCGTCCTACGAGCAGTACTTC
>TRBV9|TRBD1|18|.|TRBJ1-2
CASSVEQYTGEINYGYTF
TGTGCCAGCAGCGTAGAACAATATACAGGGGAAATAAACTATGGCTACACCTTC
>TRBV18|.|16|.|TRBJ2-3
CASSPLTGWRTDTQYF
TGTGCCAGCTCACCACTAACAGGGTGGCGGACAGATACGCAGTATTTT
>TRBV6-4|TRBD2|16|.|TRBJ2-7
CASSGSGTSVIYEQYF
TGTGCCAGCAGTGGCTCTGGGACTAGCGTCATATACGAGCAGTACTTC
>TRBV5-1|TRBD2|20|.|TRBJ2-3
CASSTRTSGSDLYRTDTQYF
TGCGCCAGCAGCACCCGGACTAGCGGGAGCGACCTCTATCGTACAGATACGCAGTATTTT
>TRBV9|.|15|.|TRBJ1-5
CASSATGENNQPQHF
TGTGCCAGCAGCGCGACGGGGGAGAACAATCAGCCCCAGCATTTT
>TRBV7-3|TRBD2|15|.|TRBJ2-1
CASSSSSGPYNEQFF
TGTGCCAGCAGCTCATCTAGCGGGCCTTACAATGAGCAGTTCTTC
>TRBV7-9|.|14|.|TRBJ2-7
CASSHHGRSYEQYF
TGTGCCAGCAGCCACCATGGACGGAGCTACGAGCAGTACTTC
>TRBV5-1|TRBD1|14|once|TRBJ1-2
CASSSRTGWDGYTF
TGCGCCAGCAGCTCGCGGACAGGGTGGGATGGCTACACCTTC
>TRBV5-1|.|16|.|TRBJ1-2
CASSPEARVPAYGYTF
TGCGCCAGCAGCCCGGAAGCTAGGGTACCGGCTTATGGCTACACCTTC
>TRBV4-1|.|17|.|TRBJ2-1
CASSQGLARSSYNEQFF
TGCGCCAGCAGCCAAGGCCTGGCGAGAAGCTCCTACAATGAGCAGTTCTTC
>TRBV21-1|.|20|.|TRBJ2-1
CASSNSRTSGRAEFYNEQFF
TGTGCCAGCAGCAACTCCAGGACTAGCGGGAGGGCCGAGTTCTACAATGAGCAGTTCTTC
>TRBV27|.|11|.|TRBJ2-5
CASRNRETQYF
TGTGCCAGCAGGAATCGAGAGACCCAGTACTTC
>TRBV7-9|.|16|.|TRBJ2-7
CASSLQWVINPYEQYF
TGTGCCAGCAGCTTACAATGGGTCATAAACCCCTACGAGCAGTACTTC
>TRBV28|.|11|.|TRBJ2-5
CASTPPETQYF
TGTGCCAGCACTCCCCCAGAGACCCAGTACTTC
>TRBV4-1|.|16|.|TRBJ1-1
CASSRGGIRENTEAFF
TGCGCCAGCAGCCGGGGGGGGATTAGGGAGAACACTGAAGCTTTCTTT
>TRBV18|.|19|.|TRBJ2-2
CASSPDSRTPSGDTGELFF
TGTGCCAGCTCACCAGACAGTAGGACCCCCTCTGGGGACACCGGGGAGCTGTTTTTT
>TRBV6-6|.|14|.|TRBJ2-1
CASSHQAPHNEQFF
TGTGCCAGCAGTCACCAGGCGCCCCACAATGAGCAGTTCTTC
>TRBV10-3|.|12|.|TRBJ1-1
CAVGWGKTEAFF
TGTGCCGTGGGCTGGGGGAAGACTGAAGCTTTCTTT
>TRBV28|TRBD1|17|.|TRBJ1-3
CASSLPWTGPSGNTIYF
TGTGCCAGCAGTCTCCCGTGGACAGGGCCCTCTGGAAACACCATATATTTT
>TRBV5-1|.|16|.|TRBJ2-2
CASSLFGGKNTGELFF
TGCGCCAGCAGCTTGTTCGGGGGAAAGAACACCGGGGAGCTGTTTTTT
>TRBV5-4|.|14|.|TRBJ2-1
CASSWGAGTNEQFF
TGTGCCAGCAGCTGGGGGGCGGGGACCAATGAGCAGTTCTTC
>TRBV19|.|13|once|TRBJ1-2
CASLGQTGLGYTF
TGTGCCAGTCTTGGCCAGACAGGACTAGGCTACACCTTC
>TRBV6-1|TRBD1|17|.|TRBJ1-2
CASSDRDSGTGNYGYTF
TGTGCCAGCAGTGACCGGGATTCTGGGACAGGGAACTATGGCTACACCTTC
>TRBV27|TRBD1|16|.|TRBJ1-4
CASSLSSGQGEEKLFF
TGTGCCAGCAGTTTATCTTCGGGACAGGGAGAGGAAAAACTGTTTTTT
>TRBV28|.|19|.|TRBJ1-2
CASTFIGDLGDGTFYGYTF
TGTGCCAGCACCTTCATAGGTGATCTGGGGGACGGAACATTCTATGGCTACACCTTC